These T cell receptor beta chains were read from a single sample in a study of blood T cells in healthy people across ages. From the 5' RACE reads, TCRdb called clonotypes with MiXCR, one entry per CDR3 protein. The sample lists roughly 1,700,000 distinct CDR3 sequences, roughly 30% occurring once. Input material: blood. The receptor source for this set is a woman aged 25 to 39 in good health. Each CDR3 is given with its conserved first and last residue. The D gene is left open where the match is weak. Clone size is given for some rows only: seen once, a few or many times, or a class if the clone is expanded.

TRBV20-1	.	few	TRBJ2-1	TGCAGTGCTAGCCTTCACAATGAGCAGTTCTTC	CSASLHNEQFF
TRBV7-2	TRBD1	many	TRBJ2-1	TGTGCCAGCAGCCGGGCCGGGACAGGGTCCATTGAGCAGTTCTTC	CASSRAGTGSIEQFF
TRBV21-1	.	few	TRBJ1-4	TGTGCCAGCAGCAAACGGACCGACAGGGGAAAACTGTTTTTT	CASSKRTDRGKLFF
TRBV20-1	TRBD2	few	TRBJ2-1	TGCAGTGCTAGGGAAGTAGCGGGAGACAATGAGCAGTTCTTC	CSAREVAGDNEQFF
TRBV12-3/TRBV12-4	.	many	TRBJ2-7	TGTGCCAGCAGCCCTCCCGGGACCTCTTTGTACGAGCAGTACTTC	CASSPPGTSLYEQYF
TRBV29-1	TRBD1	.	TRBJ1-1	TGCAGCGGTGGGACAGGAGCTGCTGAAGCTTTCTTT	CSGGTGAAEAFF
TRBV12-5	.	many	TRBJ2-1	TGTGCTAGTGGTTACCCCGGGAATGAGCAGTTCTTC	CASGYPGNEQFF
TRBV5-1	.	many	TRBJ2-7	TGTGCCAGCAGCTTAGACACTAGCTCCTACGAGCAGTACTTC	CASSLDTSSYEQYF
TRBV29-1	TRBD1	.	TRBJ1-2	TGCAGCATAACCCAACCCCGGACAGGACGGAACTATGGCTACACCTTC	CSITQPRTGRNYGYTF
TRBV9	.	many	TRBJ2-5	TGTGCCAGCAGCGTCCAGACCCATGGGACCCAGTACTTC	CASSVQTHGTQYF
TRBV12-5	.	few	TRBJ1-1	TGTGCTAGTGAAAGTCTTCCCCTGGGTGCTGAAGCTTTCTTT	CASESLPLGAEAFF
TRBV7-9	.	few	TRBJ1-5	TGTGCCAGCAGCAAAGGGGTTTCGAGGGGCGGTTATCAGCCCCAGCATTTT	CASSKGVSRGGYQPQHF
TRBV5-1	.	.	TRBJ1-2	TGCGCCAGCAGCTTGTTAACAGGGAGCTATGGCTACACCTTC	CASSLLTGSYGYTF
TRBV20-1	.	.	TRBJ2-7	TGCAGTGCCCCCGGGAGCTCCTACAATGAGCAGTACTTC	CSAPGSSYNEQYF
TRBV14	.	.	TRBJ2-7	TGTGCCAGCAGCCAAGGCCCCAGGGGGGTTCTAAACGAGCAGTACTTC	CASSQGPRGVLNEQYF
TRBV19	.	once	TRBJ1-2	TGTGCCAGTAGTATAAATGAGGGGCCGGCACATGGCTACACCTTC	CASSINEGPAHGYTF
TRBV7-2	.	once	TRBJ2-5	TGTACCAGCAGCCCGACAGGATTCCAAGAGACCCAGTACTTC	CTSSPTGFQETQYF
TRBV4-1	TRBD2	many	TRBJ2-5	TGCGCCAGCAGCCCGAGGGCGGGAGGGATGGAGACCCAGTACTTC	CASSPRAGGMETQYF
TRBV5-1	TRBD1	.	TRBJ1-6	TGCGCCAGCAGCGACGGGACAGGGGATGATTCACCCCTCCACTTT	CASSDGTGDDSPLHF
TRBV20-1	.	few	TRBJ1-6	TGCAGTGCTCCCGGGGGGATGGGGGGCTCCTATAATTCACCCCTCCACTTT	CSAPGGMGGSYNSPLHF
TRBV20-1	TRBD1	.	TRBJ1-5	TGCAGTGCGGTACAGGGGGCGTACAATCAGCCCCAGCATTTT	CSAVQGAYNQPQHF
TRBV27	TRBD1	few	TRBJ2-7	TGTGCCAGCAGTCGCCGCGGAACAGGGGGCCTCTCCTACGAGCAGTACTTC	CASSRRGTGGLSYEQYF
TRBV28	TRBD1	.	TRBJ2-7	TGTGCCAGCGGGTCCGGGACAGGGCCCTTCCTTTACGAGCAGTACTTC	CASGSGTGPFLYEQYF
TRBV29-1	TRBD1	.	TRBJ2-6	TGCAGCGTTCAGGGACAGGGGGTTTCTGGGGCCAACGTCCTGACTTTC	CSVQGQGVSGANVLTF
TRBV7-6	.	many	TRBJ2-7	TGTGCCAGCAGCTTAATCTCGGGAGACTACGAGCAGTACTTC	CASSLISGDYEQYF
TRBV7-2	TRBD2	many	TRBJ2-7	TGTGCCATCAGCACGGTGACTAGCATTCCGTACTTC	CAISTVTSIPYF
TRBV6-6	.	.	TRBJ2-7	TGTGCCAGCTCCCTTGTGGGGGAGGCTTACGAGCAGTACTTC	CASSLVGEAYEQYF
TRBV6-6	.	few	TRBJ1-5	TGTGCCATCTCTGGCAGTGGACGAACGGGGCCCCAGCATTTT	CAISGSGRTGPQHF
TRBV20-1	.	few	TRBJ1-2	TGCAGTGCTCCGGGCCCAAAGAGGTATGGCTACACCTTC	CSAPGPKRYGYTF
TRBV27	.	.	TRBJ2-5	TGTGCCAGCAGTTTCTTTATGGGGGCGGAGACCCAGTACTTC	CASSFFMGAETQYF
TRBV3-1	.	.	TRBJ2-3	TGTGCCAGCAGCCAAGCCGACGTCTCGGCAGATACGCAGTATTTT	CASSQADVSADTQYF
TRBV5-5	.	.	TRBJ2-2	TGTGCCAGCAGGGACTTACCCCACACCGGGGAGCTGTTTTTT	CASRDLPHTGELFF
TRBV4-1	.	.	TRBJ2-2	TGCGCCAGCAGCCGCACGAGCACCGGGGAGCTGTTTTTT	CASSRTSTGELFF
TRBV20-1	TRBD2	.	TRBJ2-7	TGCAGTGCTCCTAGCGGGGGGGCTACCCCAAATGAGCAGTACTTC	CSAPSGGATPNEQYF
TRBV20-1	TRBD2	.	TRBJ2-1	TGCAGTGCTAGATCCGGGACTAGCAATGAGCAGTTCTTC	CSARSGTSNEQFF
TRBV20-1	TRBD2	few	TRBJ2-3	TGCAGTGCTCTAGGGGCGGGGGGTAACACAGATACGCAGTATTTT	CSALGAGGNTDTQYF
TRBV28	.	.	TRBJ2-5	TGTGCCAGCAGGCCCGATGGACTGCCGCAAGAGACCCAGTACTTC	CASRPDGLPQETQYF
TRBV7-2	.	.	TRBJ2-3	TGTGCCAGCAGCTTATTTCAGACAGATACGCAGTATTTT	CASSLFQTDTQYF
TRBV12-3/TRBV12-4	.	many	TRBJ1-2	TGTGCCAGCAGTTTGAGCAGGGGTAAAAACTATGGCTACACCTTC	CASSLSRGKNYGYTF
TRBV12-3/TRBV12-4	.	few	TRBJ1-2	TGTGCCAGCAGTTCCGCTGGGGGGCACTCAGGAGGCTACACCTTC	CASSSAGGHSGGYTF
TRBV24-1	.	few	TRBJ1-6	TGTGCCACCAGTGATGGGCCCCCCAGGGCAGGGGAATCCTATAATTCACCCCTCCACTTT	CATSDGPPRAGESYNSPLHF
TRBV20-1	TRBD2	many	TRBJ2-3	TGCAGTGCTCCCTACATTACTAGCGGGAGGGTAGATACGCAGTATTTT	CSAPYITSGRVDTQYF
TRBV11-1	.	few	TRBJ1-6	TGTGCCAGCAGCCTTACAGGGCGAAGGAGTTCACCCCTCCACTTT	CASSLTGRRSSPLHF